The clone carrying this T cell receptor (beta chain) was counted ten times or more. The sample comes from a study of T-cell memory formation after mild COVID-19. From the 5' RACE reads, TCRdb called clonotypes with MiXCR, one entry per CDR3 protein. The table has about 400,000 distinct CDR3 sequences, 20% to 30% seen once. Germline assignment: CDR1 MNHEY and CDR2 SMNVEV (reference sequence). The CDR3 length is 12 residues. V was clipped by 6 bases and J by 6 bases, with 9 bases between them. The chain carries TRBV27 and TRBJ1-5; TRBD1 is a possible D gene (6 bases). The source is an adult woman who had mild COVID-19 (a few samples of this study predate the infection). Cell type and time point are not known. The material sequenced was PBMCs or a T cell subset sorted from them (not recorded which). CDR3 bases: TGTGCCAGCAGGACAGGTGGTCAGCCCCAGCATTTT. It encodes CASRTGGQPQHF.